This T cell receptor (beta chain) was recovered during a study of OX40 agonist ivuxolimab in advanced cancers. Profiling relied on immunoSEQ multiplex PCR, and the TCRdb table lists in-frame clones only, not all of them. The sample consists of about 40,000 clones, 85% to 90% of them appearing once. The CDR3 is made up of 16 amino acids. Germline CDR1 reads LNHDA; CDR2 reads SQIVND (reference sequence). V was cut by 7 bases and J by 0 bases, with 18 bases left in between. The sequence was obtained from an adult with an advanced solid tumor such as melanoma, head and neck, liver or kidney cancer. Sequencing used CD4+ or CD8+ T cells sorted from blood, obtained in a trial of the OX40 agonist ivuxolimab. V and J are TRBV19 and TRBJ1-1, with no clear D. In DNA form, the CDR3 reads TGTGCCAGTACCGTATACGAGGGTGGCGTGAACACTGAAGCTTTCTTT. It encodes CASTVYEGGVNTEAFF.